This T cell receptor (beta chain) was captured in a study of blood T cell repertoires in COVID-19. Study in general: The cDNA or gDNA used as material had been derived from T cells, B-cell-depleted T cells, or PBMCs.

Generated by immunoSEQ multiplex PCR, the TCRdb table keeps only in-frame clones and is missing some. The sample includes about 240,000 clones, approximately 86% seen only once; the top ten take around 0.8%. CDR1 is MNHEY, CDR2 SVGEGT, per germline. With V trimmed by 2 bases and J by 0 bases, 14 bases remained unmatched. This CDR3 is 20 amino acids long. This receptor was taken from a woman younger than 45 with acute or convalescent COVID-19. The chain couples TRBV6-2 or TRBV6-3 to TRBJ2-7; 12 nucleotides match TRBD2. Input material: peripheral blood. CDR3 DNA sequence: TGTGCCAGCAGTTACCCCTCTAGGACTAGCGGGACTATAAGCTCCTACGAGCAGTACTTC. It encodes CASSYPSRTSGTISSYEQYF.